The clone carrying this T cell receptor (beta chain) showed up just once. A CD45RA-negative memory subset and a CD45RA+ naive subset were separated from the CD4+ cells. These data belong to a study of shared clonotypes between healthy human individuals. Method: immunoSEQ multiplex PCR; TCRdb's copy keeps in-frame clones and lacks some. Counted here are under 750,000 clones, approximately 72% occurring once; the ten biggest clones make up around 1.7%. The CDR3 totals 16 residues. From germline, CDR1 is MDHEN and CDR2 SYDVKM. J was trimmed by 4 bases and V by 6 bases; bases with no gene match: 12. V is TRBV28 and J is TRBJ2-1; 7 bases are shared with TRBD2. The receptor was isolated from a woman between 25 and 40 years old in good health. What was sequenced was memory CD4+ T cells sorted from blood. Subset reported: CD45RA-negative fraction. The CDR3 sequence: CASRTPQGGRYNEQFF. The CDR3 coding sequence is TGTGCCAGCAGGACCCCTCAGGGCGGGAGATACAATGAGCAGTTCTTC.